The 26 T cell receptor beta chains below come from one sample, sequenced in a study of T cells in Graves' hyperthyroidism and ophthalmopathy. Amplification yielded TCR beta CDR3 regions, with RNA transcripts as the source. The TCR CDR3 was amplified in a first-round RT-PCR using the HTBI primer set. TCRdb reprocessed the multiplex PCR reads with MiXCR, giving one entry per CDR3 protein. The repertoire has 750,000 to 900,000 distinct CDR3 sequences, 35% to 40% of them found once; the top ten carry approximately 10%. What was sequenced was blood. The origin of the receptors is a man in his late teens or twenties with Graves' hyperthyroidism.

The chain joins TRBV9 to TRBJ2-2; 10 nucleotides line up with TRBD1. The germline V gene has CDR1 SGDLS and CDR2 YYNGEE. CDR3 length: 16 residues. V was clipped by 2 bases and J by 2 bases; unmatched bases: 3. The CDR3 loop reads CASSVQTGGNTGELFF. In DNA form, the CDR3 reads TGTGCCAGCAGCGTTCAGACAGGGGGCAACACCGGGGAGCTGTTTTTT.

The V gene is TRBV2, the J gene TRBJ1-2, with 7 bases identical to TRBD1. CDR3 length: 14 residues. The germline CDR1 and CDR2 sequences are SNHLY and FYNNEI. With 5 bases clipped from V and 4 bases from J, the junction kept 7 bases outside the gene matches. CDR3 region: CASSNRGWSYGYTF. The CDR3 nucleotides read TGTGCCAGCAGTAACAGGGGATGGAGCTATGGCTACACCTTC.

The V and J genes are TRBV6-1 and TRBJ2-7; D may match TRBD1 or TRBD2 (5 bases each). The CDR3 extends over 13 amino acids. The germline V gene has CDR1 MNHNS and CDR2 SASEGT. Between the trimmed V and J ends, which lost 9 bases and 0 bases, there was a span of 12 bases. CDR3: CASKRDVSYEQYF. CDR3 bases: TGTGCCAGTAAACGGGACGTCTCCTACGAGCAGTACTTC.

The chain uses TRBV6-1 and TRBJ2-7, with no clear D. The V gene's germline CDR1 is MNHNS and CDR2 SASEGT. V was pared by 1 base and J by 0 bases, with 10 bases between. The length of the CDR3 is 15 residues. CDR3 sequence reads: CASSEGGALSYEQYF. DNA of the CDR3: TGTGCCAGCAGTGAAGGTGGCGCGCTCTCCTACGAGCAGTACTTC.

The chain carries TRBV19 and TRBJ1-5; no clear D gene. The CDR3 extends over 13 amino acids. Germline V gene data show CDR1 as LNHDA and CDR2 as SQIVND (reference sequence). V dropped 6 bases and J dropped 6 bases, with 12 bases sitting between them. The CDR3 loop is CASSQDGFQPQHF. CDR3 sequence (DNA): TGTGCCAGTAGCCAGGACGGCTTTCAGCCCCAGCATTTT. Using reference TRBV19 and TRBJ1-5 for the parts outside the CDR3, the full variable domain is DGGITQSPKYLFRKEGQNVTLSCEQNLNHDAMYWYRQDPGQGLRLIYYSQIVNDFQKGDIAEGYSVSREKKESFPLTVTSAQKNPTAFYLCASSQDGFQPQHFGDGTRLSIL.

The rearrangement joins TRBV29-1 to TRBJ2-5; a possible D gene is TRBD1 (6 bases). The CDR3 loop spans 16 amino acids. V shed 3 bases and J shed 0 bases, with 17 bases lying between them. CDR1 and CDR2 (germline): SQVTM, ANQGSEA. The CDR3 sequence is CSVENLGQKYQETQYF. In DNA, the CDR3 is TGCAGCGTTGAGAACCTCGGACAGAAGTACCAAGAGACCCAGTACTTC.

This clonotype was recorded only once. The chain links TRBV7-2 to TRBJ1-6; no firm D call. Germline CDR1 reads SGHTA; CDR2 reads FQGNSA. CDR3 length: 14 amino acids. V lost 4 bases to trimming and J lost 8 bases, with 12 bases between them. CDR3 amino acids: CASSSVAGYSPLHF. The DNA of the CDR3 is TGTGCCAGCAGCTCAGTCGCGGGATATTCACCCCTCCACTTT.

This clonotype was seen a handful of times. This chain links TRBV7-9 with TRBJ2-7, with 7 positions matching TRBD1. V gave up 5 bases and J gave up 0 bases; unmatched junction bases: 7. CDR1 and CDR2 (germline): SEHNR, FQNEAQ (reference sequence). The CDR3 has 15 amino acids. CDR3 coding DNA: TGTGCCAGCAGCCCTGGGACAGCCAGCTCCTACGAGCAGTACTTC. Translating it yields CASSPGTASSYEQYF.

This clonotype was detected ten times or more. This chain uses TRBV9 with TRBJ1-2; tentative D call: TRBD1 (5 bases). V lost 0 bases and J lost 7, with 13 bases in between. The CDR3 extends over 14 amino acids. Germline-derived CDR1 and CDR2 are SGDLS and YYNGEE. This CDR3 reads CASSVARDSSGYTF. The CDR3 DNA follows: TGTGCCAGCAGCGTAGCTCGGGACTCGAGTGGCTACACCTTC.

Comments on this clonotype: An end of the junction does not agree with germline; a read error may underlie this. V is TRBV13 and J is TRBJ2-2; tentative D call: TRBD2 (5 bases). CDR1 PRHDT and CDR2 FYEKMQ come from the germline V gene (reference sequence). The length of the CDR3 is 16 residues. The CDR3 sequence is CASSLGRMLDTGEPFF. Here the CDR3 DNA reads TGTGCCAGCAGCTTAGGCCGTATGCTCGACACCGGGGAGCCGTTTTTT.

The genes are TRBV14 and TRBJ2-7, with D possibly being TRBD1 (6 bases). The germline V gene has CDR1 SGHDN and CDR2 FVKESK. V was pared by 6 bases and J by 0 bases, with 15 bases between. The CDR3 runs 15 residues. The CDR3 protein is CASSDRTSSSYEQYF. The CDR3, as DNA: TGTGCCAGCAGTGACAGGACCTCCAGCTCCTACGAGCAGTACTTC.

This clonotype was seen more than once but under ten times. V usage is TRBV28 and J usage is TRBJ2-5, with D uncertain. CDR1 is MDHEN and CDR2 is SYDVKM in the germline V gene. The CDR3 has 13 amino acids. V dropped 2 bases and J dropped 3 bases, with 7 bases sitting between them. CDR3 protein: CASSLMNKETQYF. In DNA form, the CDR3 reads TGTGCCAGCAGTTTAATGAACAAAGAGACCCAGTACTTC.

This clonotype was seen just once. This chain joins TRBV6-1 and TRBJ2-5, with D maybe TRBD2 (7 bases). This CDR3 region has 15 residues. Germline CDR1 MNHNS, CDR2 SASEGT. Trimming left V 6 bases short and J 5 bases short, with 19 bases between. In DNA, the CDR3 is TGTGCCAGCAGCCCCCTGGGAGGGGGGGAGGAGACCCAGTACTTC. Its protein is CASSPLGGGEETQYF.

The V call is TRBV6-5, the J call TRBJ1-1; perhaps TRBD1 as D (5 bases). There are 12 residues in the CDR3. CDR1 is MNHEY and CDR2 is SVGAGI in the germline V gene. The germline V and J ends were trimmed by 10 bases and 7 bases, with 16 bases remaining between them. The CDR3 bases are TGTGCCACTATTCCAGGGAAGGGTGAAGCTTTCTTT. It translates to CATIPGKGEAFF.

The chain links TRBV7-9 to TRBJ1-1, with D possibly being TRBD1 (6 bases). The V end lost 4 bases, the J end lost 0 bases, and 15 bases lay between the germline ends. Germline-derived CDR1 and CDR2 are SEHNR and FQNEAQ (reference sequence). The CDR3 spans 16 residues. CDR3 coding DNA: TGTGCCAGCAGCTGGGGGCCTGAGAGGGTGAACACTGAAGCTTTCTTT. The encoded protein is CASSWGPERVNTEAFF.

Comment on this clonotype: This sequence may be a read error, since a much larger clone differs from it by one base. The CDR3 loop reads CASSRDKYEQYF. The CDR3 DNA is TGTGCCAGCAGCCGGGACAAATACGAGCAGTACTTC. The V and J genes are TRBV7-2 and TRBJ2-7; TRBD1 might be the D (6 bases). Trimming removed 5 bases at V and 4 bases at J, with 9 bases between. The CDR3 is 12 amino acids. Germline V gives CDR1 SGHTA, CDR2 FQGNSA.

The J gene is TRBJ1-1, the V gene TRBV7-8; possible D gene TRBD1, 5 bases. Germline values: CDR1 SGHVS, CDR2 FQNEAQ. V gave up 5 bases and J gave up 4 bases, with 14 bases separating them. This CDR3 is 14 amino acids long. CDR3 in amino acids: CASSPGGVSTEAFF. In DNA, the CDR3 is TGTGCCAGCAGCCCGGGGGGGGTGAGCACTGAAGCTTTCTTT.

This clonotype was seen repeatedly, ten times or more. The chain uses TRBV7-8 and TRBJ2-2; no clear D gene. V lost 4 bases and J 1 base, leaving 10 bases between the germline ends. Germline values: CDR1 SGHVS, CDR2 FQNEAQ. This CDR3 is built from 15 residues. In nucleotides, the CDR3 is TGTGCCAGCAGCTCAGACCGCTGGAACACCGGGGAGCTGTTTTTT. This sequence encodes CASSSDRWNTGELFF.

V usage is TRBV15 and J usage is TRBJ2-3, with D possibly being TRBD2 (5 bases). Trimming left V 0 bases short and J 4 bases short, with 8 bases between. The CDR3 spans 14 residues. The germline V gene encodes CDR1 LNHNV and CDR2 YYDKDF (reference sequence). The CDR3 DNA follows: TGTGCCACCAGCAGAGAAAGGAGGTCAGATACGCAGTATTTT. This gives the protein CATSRERRSDTQYF. The full variable domain, in which reference TRBV15 and TRBJ2-3 provide the parts outside the CDR3, is DAMVIQNPRYQVTQFGKPVTLSCSQTLNHNVMYWYQQKSSQAPKLLFHYYDKDFNNEADTPDNFQSRRPNTSFCFLDIRSPGLGDTAMYLCATSRERRSDTQYFGPGTRLTVL.

As for this clonotype: This sequence may be a read error, since a much larger clone differs from it by one base. The chain joins TRBV20-1 to TRBJ1-1; the D gene is possibly TRBD1 (6 bases). CDR3 size: 13 residues. In germline, CDR1 is DFQATT, CDR2 SNEGSKA (reference sequence). Trimming cost V 3 bases and J 3 bases, with 11 bases left between them. CDR3 amino acids: CSARGGRYTEAFF. CDR3 nucleotide sequence: TGCAGTGCTAGGGGGGGCAGGTACACTGAAGCTTTCTTT.

This clonotype has ten or more counts. V is TRBV7-9 and J is TRBJ1-4; D unresolved. The V and J ends lost 1 base and 7 bases respectively, with 10 bases between them. The CDR3 loop spans 14 amino acids. Germline V gene data show CDR1 as SEHNR and CDR2 as FQNEAQ (reference sequence). The CDR3 region is CASSLGVTAEKLFF. The CDR3 bases are TGTGCCAGCAGCTTAGGAGTAACAGCTGAAAAACTGTTTTTT.

This clonotype appeared many times. The chain has TRBV7-9 and TRBJ2-6, with D possibly matching TRBD1 (5 bases). CDR3 length: 17 residues. CDR1 is SEHNR, CDR2 FQNEAQ, per germline (reference sequence). The V end lost 5 bases, the J end lost 0 bases, and 14 bases lay between the germline ends. The CDR3 protein is CASSATATYSGANVLTF. CDR3 bases: TGTGCCAGCAGCGCGACAGCAACCTACTCTGGGGCCAACGTCCTGACTTTC.

This clonotype was found a few times. This rearrangement joins TRBV2 to TRBJ2-2, with TRBD1 as a possible D gene (6 bases). From germline, CDR1 is SNHLY and CDR2 FYNNEI. This CDR3 comprises 12 residues. V was clipped by 10 bases and J by 6 bases, with 12 bases between them. CDR3 in DNA: TGTGCCACCAAAAGGGGGTCCGGGGAGCTGTTTTTT. Translation gives CATKRGSGELFF.

This clonotype was counted only a few times. V gene TRBV7-9 combines with J gene TRBJ2-7, with TRBD1 as a possible D gene (6 bases). The V gene lost 1 base and the J gene lost 0 bases, with 10 bases spanning the gap. Per the germline V gene, CDR1 is SEHNR and CDR2 is FQNEAQ (reference sequence). The CDR3 spans 15 residues. CDR3 loop: CASSLGWDNSYEQYF. CDR3 nucleotide sequence: TGTGCCAGCAGCTTAGGGTGGGACAACTCCTACGAGCAGTACTTC.

This clonotype was detected many times. The chain has TRBV29-1 and TRBJ2-2; D call uncertain. The CDR3 is made up of 14 amino acids. CDR1 SQVTM and CDR2 ANQGSEA come from the germline V gene. Trimming took 4 bases from V and 2 from J, leaving 11 bases between them. CDR3 protein: CSVVPDLNTGELFF. CDR3 coding DNA: TGCAGCGTTGTACCCGACCTCAACACCGGGGAGCTGTTTTTT.

V gene TRBV11-2 combines with J gene TRBJ1-2, with D hard to call. CDR3 size: 15 residues. Germline lookup yields CDR1 SGHAT and CDR2 FQNNGV. V lost 4 bases and J lost 8, with 20 bases in between. This CDR3 is CASSSTGLQGQGYTF. CDR3 nucleotide sequence: TGTGCCAGCAGCTCGACCGGGCTACAAGGCCAAGGCTACACCTTC.